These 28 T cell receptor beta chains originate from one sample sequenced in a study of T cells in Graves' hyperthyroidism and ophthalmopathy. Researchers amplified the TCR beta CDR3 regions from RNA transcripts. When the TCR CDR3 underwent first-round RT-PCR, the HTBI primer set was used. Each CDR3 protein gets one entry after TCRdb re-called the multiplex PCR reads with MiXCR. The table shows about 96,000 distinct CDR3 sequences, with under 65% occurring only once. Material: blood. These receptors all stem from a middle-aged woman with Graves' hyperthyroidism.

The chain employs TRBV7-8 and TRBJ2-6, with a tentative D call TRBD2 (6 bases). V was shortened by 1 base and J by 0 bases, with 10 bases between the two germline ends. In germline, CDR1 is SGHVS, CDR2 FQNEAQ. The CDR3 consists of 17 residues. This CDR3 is CASSLGAGTSGANVLTF. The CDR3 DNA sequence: TGTGCCAGCAGCTTAGGGGCGGGAACCTCTGGGGCCAACGTCCTGACTTTC.

This CDR3 is CASSLEGTSGRSQTQYF. In nucleotides, the CDR3 is TGTGCCAGCAGCTTAGAGGGGACTAGCGGGAGGTCGCAGACCCAGTACTTC. The chain combines TRBV2 with TRBJ2-5; 15 bases fit TRBD2. The length of the CDR3 is 17 residues. Germline lookup yields CDR1 SNHLY and CDR2 FYNNEI. V gave up 6 bases and J gave up 6 bases; unmatched junction bases: 11.

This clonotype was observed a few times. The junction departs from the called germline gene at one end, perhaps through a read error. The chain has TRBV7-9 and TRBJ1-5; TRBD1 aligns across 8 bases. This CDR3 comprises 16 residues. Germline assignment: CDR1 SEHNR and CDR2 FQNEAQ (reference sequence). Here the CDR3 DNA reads TGTGCCAGCAGTTTAGCGGCAGGGGGCTTCAATCAGCCCCAGCATTTT. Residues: CASSLAAGGFNQPQHF.

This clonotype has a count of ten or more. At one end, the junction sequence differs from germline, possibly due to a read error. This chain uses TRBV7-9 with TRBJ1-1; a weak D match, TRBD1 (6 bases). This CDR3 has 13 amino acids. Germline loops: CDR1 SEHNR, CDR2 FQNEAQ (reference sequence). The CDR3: CASSYRAPSEAFF. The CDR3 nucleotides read TGCGCCAGCAGCTACAGGGCCCCCAGTGAAGCTTTCTTT.

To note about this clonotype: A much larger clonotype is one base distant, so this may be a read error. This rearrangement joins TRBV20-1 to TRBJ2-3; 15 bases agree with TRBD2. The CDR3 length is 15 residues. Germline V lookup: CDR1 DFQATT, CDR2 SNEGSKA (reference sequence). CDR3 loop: CSAQGLAGGGDTRYF. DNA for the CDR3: TGCAGTGCCCAGGGACTAGCGGGAGGAGGAGATACGCGGTATTTT.

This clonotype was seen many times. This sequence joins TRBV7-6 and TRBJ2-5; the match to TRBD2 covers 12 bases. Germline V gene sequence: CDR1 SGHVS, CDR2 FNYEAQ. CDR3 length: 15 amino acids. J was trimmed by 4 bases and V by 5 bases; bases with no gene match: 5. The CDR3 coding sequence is TGTGCCAGCAGCCCCAGACTAGCGGGAGTAGAGACCCAGTACTTC. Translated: CASSPRLAGVETQYF.

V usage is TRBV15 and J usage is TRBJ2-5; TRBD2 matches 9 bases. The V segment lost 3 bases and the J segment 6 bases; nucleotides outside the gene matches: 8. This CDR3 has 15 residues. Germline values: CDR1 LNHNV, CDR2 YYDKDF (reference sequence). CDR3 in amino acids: CATSSPGLAQKTQYF. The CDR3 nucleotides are TGTGCCACCAGCAGCCCGGGACTAGCACAAAAGACCCAGTACTTC.

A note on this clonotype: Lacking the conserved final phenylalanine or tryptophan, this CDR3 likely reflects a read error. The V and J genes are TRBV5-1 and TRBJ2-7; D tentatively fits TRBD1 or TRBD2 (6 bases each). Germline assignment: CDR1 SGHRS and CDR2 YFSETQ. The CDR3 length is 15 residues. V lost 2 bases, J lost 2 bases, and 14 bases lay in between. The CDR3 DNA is TGCGCCAGCAGCTTAGGGGTGGGGGGCCCCTACGAGCAGTACCTC. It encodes CASSLGVGGPYEQYL.

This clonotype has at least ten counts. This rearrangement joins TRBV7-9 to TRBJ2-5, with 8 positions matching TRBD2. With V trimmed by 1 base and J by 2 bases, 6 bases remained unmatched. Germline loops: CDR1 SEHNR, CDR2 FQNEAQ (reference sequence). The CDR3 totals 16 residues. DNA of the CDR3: TGTGCCAGCAGCTTAGAGAGCGGGAGATGGCAAGAGACCCAGTACTTC. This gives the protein CASSLESGRWQETQYF.

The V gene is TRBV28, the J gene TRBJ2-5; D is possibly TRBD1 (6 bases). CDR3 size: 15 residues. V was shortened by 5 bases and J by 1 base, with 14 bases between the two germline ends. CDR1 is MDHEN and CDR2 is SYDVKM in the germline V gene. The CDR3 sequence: CASSALGAFQETQYF. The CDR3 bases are TGTGCCAGCAGTGCACTGGGGGCCTTCCAAGAGACCCAGTACTTC.

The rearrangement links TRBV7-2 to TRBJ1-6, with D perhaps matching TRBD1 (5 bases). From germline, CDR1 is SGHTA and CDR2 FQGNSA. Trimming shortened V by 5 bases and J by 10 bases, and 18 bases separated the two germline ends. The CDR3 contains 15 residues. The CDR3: CASSPPERGRSPLHF. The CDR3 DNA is TGTGCCAGCAGCCCGCCGGAGAGGGGCAGGTCACCCCTCCACTTT.

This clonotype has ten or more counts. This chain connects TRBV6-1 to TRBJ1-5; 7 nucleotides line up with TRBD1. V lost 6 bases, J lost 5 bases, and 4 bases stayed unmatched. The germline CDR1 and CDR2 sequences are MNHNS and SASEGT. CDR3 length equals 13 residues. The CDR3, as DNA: TGTGCCAGCAGCGACAGGGTGGATCAGCCCCAGCATTTT. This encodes CASSDRVDQPQHF.

CDR3 amino acids: CATSSSGSADTEAFF. In nucleotides, the CDR3 is TGTGCCACCAGCAGTAGCGGGAGTGCCGACACTGAAGCTTTCTTT. The gene calls are TRBV15 and TRBJ1-1; D not resolved. Germline loops: CDR1 LNHNV, CDR2 YYDKDF (reference sequence). The CDR3 spans 15 residues. V shed 3 bases and J shed 3 bases, with 14 bases lying between them.

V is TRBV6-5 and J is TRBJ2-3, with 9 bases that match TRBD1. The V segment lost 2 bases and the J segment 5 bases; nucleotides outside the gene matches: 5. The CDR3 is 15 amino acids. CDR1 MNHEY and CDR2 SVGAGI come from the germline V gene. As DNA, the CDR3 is TGTGCCAGCAGTTACCAGGGGACAGGGAAAGATACGCAGTATTTT. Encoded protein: CASSYQGTGKDTQYF.

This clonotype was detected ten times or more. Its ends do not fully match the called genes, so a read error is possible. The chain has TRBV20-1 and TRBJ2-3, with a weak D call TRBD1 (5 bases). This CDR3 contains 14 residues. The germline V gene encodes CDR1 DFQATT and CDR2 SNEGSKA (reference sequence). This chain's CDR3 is CSARPYDSIDTQYF. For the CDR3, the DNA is TGCAGTGCCCGACCTTACGACAGCATAGATACGCAGTATTTT.

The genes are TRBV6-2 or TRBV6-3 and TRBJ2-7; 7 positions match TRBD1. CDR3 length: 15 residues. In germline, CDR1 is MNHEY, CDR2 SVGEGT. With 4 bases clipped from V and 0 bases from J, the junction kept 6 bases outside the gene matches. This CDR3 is CASSSRDRGSYEQYF. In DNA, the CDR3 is TGTGCCAGCAGTTCCCGGGACAGAGGCTCCTACGAGCAGTACTTC.

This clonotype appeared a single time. This CDR3 is CSARLAGFSYEQYF. CDR3 bases: TGCAGTGCTAGACTAGCGGGATTCTCCTACGAGCAGTACTTC. The gene calls are TRBV20-1 and TRBJ2-7; TRBD2 agrees at 9 bases. This CDR3 has 14 residues. The germline CDR1 and CDR2 sequences are DFQATT and SNEGSKA (reference sequence). V dropped 2 bases and J dropped 0; count of bases not matched to a gene: 2.

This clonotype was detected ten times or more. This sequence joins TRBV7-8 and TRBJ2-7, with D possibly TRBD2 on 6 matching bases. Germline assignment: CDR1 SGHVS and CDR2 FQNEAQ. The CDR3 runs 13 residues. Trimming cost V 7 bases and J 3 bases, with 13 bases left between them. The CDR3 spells CASMRDGSYEQYF. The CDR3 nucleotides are TGTGCCAGCATGAGGGACGGGAGCTACGAGCAGTACTTC.

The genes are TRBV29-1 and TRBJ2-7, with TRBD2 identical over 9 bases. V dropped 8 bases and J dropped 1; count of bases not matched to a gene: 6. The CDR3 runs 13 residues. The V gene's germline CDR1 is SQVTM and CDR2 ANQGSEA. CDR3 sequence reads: CSFRLAESYEQYF. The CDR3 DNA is TGCAGCTTTCGACTAGCGGAGTCCTACGAGCAGTACTTC.

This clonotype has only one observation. The CDR3 region is CARVPTAPNTGELFF. The DNA for the CDR3 is TGTGCTAGAGTCCCGACAGCGCCGAACACCGGGGAGCTGTTTTTT. The chain couples TRBV2 to TRBJ2-2; D possibly corresponds to TRBD1 (5 bases). CDR1 is SNHLY, CDR2 FYNNEI, per germline. This CDR3 has 15 amino acids.

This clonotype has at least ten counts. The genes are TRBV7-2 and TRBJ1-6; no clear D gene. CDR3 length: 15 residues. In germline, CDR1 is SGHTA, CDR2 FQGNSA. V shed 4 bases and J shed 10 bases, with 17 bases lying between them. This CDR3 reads CASSSGLPGESPLHF. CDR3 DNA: TGTGCCAGCAGCTCCGGCCTCCCCGGGGAATCACCCCTCCACTTT.

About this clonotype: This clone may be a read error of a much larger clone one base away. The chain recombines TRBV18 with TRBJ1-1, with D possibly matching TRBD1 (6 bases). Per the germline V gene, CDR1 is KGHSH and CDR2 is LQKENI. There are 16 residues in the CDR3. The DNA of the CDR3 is TGTGCCAGCTCACCACCCAGGGGCTGGGTGAACACTGAAGCTGTCTTT. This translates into CASSPPRGWVNTEAVF.

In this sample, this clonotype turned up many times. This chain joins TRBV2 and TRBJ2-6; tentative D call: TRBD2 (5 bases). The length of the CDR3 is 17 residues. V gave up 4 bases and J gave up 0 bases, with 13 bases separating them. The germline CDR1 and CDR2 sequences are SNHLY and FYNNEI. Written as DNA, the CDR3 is TGTGCCAGCAGTGGAAGCATCGGGGACTCTGGGGCCAACGTCCTGACTTTC. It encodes CASSGSIGDSGANVLTF.

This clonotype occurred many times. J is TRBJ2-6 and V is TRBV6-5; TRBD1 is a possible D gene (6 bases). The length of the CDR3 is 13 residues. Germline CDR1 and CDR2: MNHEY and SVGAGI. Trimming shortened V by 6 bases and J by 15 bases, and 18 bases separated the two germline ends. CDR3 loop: CASSQGFGANLTF. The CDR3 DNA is TGTGCCAGCAGCCAGGGGTTTGGGGCCAACCTGACTTTC.

CDR3 in amino acids: CATSAQGGEKLFF. The CDR3 DNA reads as TGTGCCACCAGCGCACAGGGTGGGGAAAAACTGTTTTTT. The rearrangement joins TRBV15 to TRBJ1-4; a possible D gene is TRBD1 (6 bases). V was cut by 5 bases and J by 8 bases, with 12 bases left in between. The CDR3 has 13 residues. Germline-derived CDR1 and CDR2 are LNHNV and YYDKDF (reference sequence).

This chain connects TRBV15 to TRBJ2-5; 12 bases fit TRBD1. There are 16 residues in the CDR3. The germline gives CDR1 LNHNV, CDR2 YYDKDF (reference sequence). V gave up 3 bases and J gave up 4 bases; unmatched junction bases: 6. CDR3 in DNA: TGTGCCACCAGCAGCTTAGGGACAGGGGGCGCAGAGACCCAGTACTTC. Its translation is CATSSLGTGGAETQYF.

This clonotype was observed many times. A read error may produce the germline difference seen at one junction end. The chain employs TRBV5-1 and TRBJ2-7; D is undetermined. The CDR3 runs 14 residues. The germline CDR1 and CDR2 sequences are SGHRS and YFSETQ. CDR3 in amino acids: CASRLEKGSYEQYF. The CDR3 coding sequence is TGCGCCAGCAGGTTGGAAAAGGGTTCCTACGAGCAGTACTTC.

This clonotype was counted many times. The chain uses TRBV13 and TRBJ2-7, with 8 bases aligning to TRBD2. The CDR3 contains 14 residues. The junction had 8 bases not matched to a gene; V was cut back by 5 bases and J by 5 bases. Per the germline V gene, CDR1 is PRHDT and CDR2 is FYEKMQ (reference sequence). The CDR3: CASSPRGSGNEQYF. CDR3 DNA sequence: TGTGCCAGCAGCCCGAGGGGTAGCGGGAACGAGCAGTACTTC.